Below are 11 T cell receptor beta chains sequenced from a single sample in a study of T cells in Graves' hyperthyroidism and ophthalmopathy. The CDR3 regions of TCR beta were amplified from RNA transcripts. A set of HTBI primers served as the primers for a first-round RT-PCR of the TCR CDR3. One entry per CDR3 protein results from TCRdb running MiXCR on the multiplex PCR reads. The sample carries 600,000 to 750,000 distinct CDR3 sequences, approximately 15% recorded once. The source material was blood. The receptors here all came from a man aged 45-65 years with Graves' hyperthyroidism.

This clonotype was counted many times. The chain has TRBV12-3 or TRBV12-4 and TRBJ2-5, with TRBD1 identical over 7 bases. Germline trimming cut 9 bases from V and 7 bases from J; bases unmatched to any gene: 14. The CDR3 is 14 residues long. CDR3 protein: CASVRDSQSGTQYF. The CDR3 DNA sequence: TGTGCCAGTGTACGGGACAGCCAGTCGGGGACCCAGTACTTC.

This chain joins TRBV29-1 and TRBJ1-2; tentatively, D is TRBD1 (6 bases). This CDR3 has 16 amino acids. V was shortened by 1 base and J by 3 bases, with 18 bases between the two germline ends. Germline V CDR1 and CDR2: SQVTM, ANQGSEA. In DNA, the CDR3 is TGCAGCGTTGAAGCCCCCGGAGGGGGGGAGTACTATGGCTACACCTTC. Protein sequence: CSVEAPGGGEYYGYTF.

This clonotype was picked up many times. The rearrangement joins TRBV27 to TRBJ2-5; TRBD2 matches 8 bases. Looked up from germline, CDR1 is MNHEY and CDR2 is SMNVEV (reference sequence). Germline trimming cut 4 bases from V and 4 bases from J; bases unmatched to any gene: 11. The CDR3 is 16 amino acids. CDR3 in amino acids: CASSSSGRAGGETQYF. The CDR3 DNA follows: TGTGCCAGCAGTTCCTCCGGACGGGCGGGAGGAGAGACCCAGTACTTC.

This clonotype was recorded many times. This chain connects TRBV6-2 or TRBV6-3 to TRBJ1-5; D is perhaps TRBD1 (6 bases). Trimming stripped 4 bases from V and 5 bases from J, with 9 bases between. CDR3 length equals 13 residues. Looked up from germline, CDR1 is MNHEY and CDR2 is SVGEGT. The DNA for the CDR3 is TGTGCCAGCAGTTTGGACAGCCATCAGCCCCAGCATTTT. This codes for CASSLDSHQPQHF.

With regard to this clonotype: The junction departs from the called germline gene at one end, perhaps through a read error. This chain connects TRBV27 to TRBJ1-1; tentative D call: TRBD1 (6 bases). The CDR3 is 13 residues long. The germline gives CDR1 MNHEY, CDR2 SMNVEV (reference sequence). The CDR3 coding sequence is TGTGCCAGCAGTCGACAGGAGGCCAGTGGGGCTTCCTTT. Its protein product is CASSRQEASGASF.

In this sample, this clonotype turned up once. The chain combines TRBV29-1 with TRBJ2-2; 11 bases line up with TRBD1. The J segment lost 7 bases and the V segment lost 7 bases, leaving 5 bases of the junction unmatched. From germline, CDR1 is SQVTM and CDR2 ANQGSEA. The CDR3 spans 13 residues. The CDR3 DNA is TGCAGCGGCCGGGACAGGGGGGGCGGGGAGCTGTTTTTT. This gives the protein CSGRDRGGGELFF.

The gene calls are TRBV3-1 and TRBJ1-1; the D is unclear. V was clipped by 6 bases and J by 6 bases, with 17 bases between them. The CDR3 spans 14 residues. The germline CDR1 and CDR2 sequences are LGHDT and YNNKEL (reference sequence). The CDR3 spells CASRPVQAHPEAFF. In DNA form, the CDR3 reads TGTGCCAGCAGACCGGTGCAGGCGCATCCTGAAGCTTTCTTT. Filled out from reference TRBV3-1 and TRBJ1-1, the complete variable domain reads DTAVSQTPKYLVTQMGNDKSIKCEQNLGHDTMYWYKQDSKKFLKIMFSYNNKELIINETVPNRFSPKSPDKAHLNLHINSLELGDSAVYFCASRPVQAHPEAFFGQGTRLTVV.

In its sample, this clonotype was seen a few times. This chain links TRBV28 with TRBJ1-5; 10 bases align to TRBD1. Losses at the gene ends were 5 bases for V and 7 bases for J; bases not matched to a gene: 11. CDR3 size: 16 residues. Looked up from germline, CDR1 is MDHEN and CDR2 is SYDVKM. The CDR3 sequence: CASSEGTGVGRQPQHF. The DNA of the CDR3 is TGTGCCAGCAGTGAGGGGACAGGGGTTGGCAGACAGCCCCAGCATTTT.

This clonotype came up many times. J is TRBJ2-1 and V is TRBV2, with 9 bases matching TRBD2. Per germline, CDR1 SNHLY and CDR2 FYNNEI. This CDR3 has 17 residues. V lost 7 bases, J lost 0 bases, and 10 bases stayed unmatched. The CDR3 DNA sequence: TGTGCCAGCAATACGGATCTAGCGGGGAGCTCCTACAATGAGCAGTTCTTC. It encodes CASNTDLAGSSYNEQFF.

CDR3 sequence reads: CASSEAATSGSNEQFF. CDR3 DNA: TGTGCCAGCAGTGAAGCAGCGACTAGCGGGAGTAATGAGCAGTTCTTC. This sequence joins TRBV2 and TRBJ2-1, with 12 bases fitting TRBD2. J was trimmed by 7 bases and V by 0 bases; bases with no gene match: 4. The CDR3 is 16 residues long. Per the germline V gene, CDR1 is SNHLY and CDR2 is FYNNEI.

This chain links TRBV20-1 with TRBJ2-7; D is ambiguous. The CDR3 extends over 13 amino acids. CDR1 and CDR2 from the germline V gene are DFQATT and SNEGSKA (reference sequence). With 6 bases removed from V and 2 bases from J, the gap between germline ends came to 14 bases. DNA for the CDR3: TGCAGTGCCCCGGGCCTCAGCCCCTACGAGCAGTACTTC. This encodes CSAPGLSPYEQYF.